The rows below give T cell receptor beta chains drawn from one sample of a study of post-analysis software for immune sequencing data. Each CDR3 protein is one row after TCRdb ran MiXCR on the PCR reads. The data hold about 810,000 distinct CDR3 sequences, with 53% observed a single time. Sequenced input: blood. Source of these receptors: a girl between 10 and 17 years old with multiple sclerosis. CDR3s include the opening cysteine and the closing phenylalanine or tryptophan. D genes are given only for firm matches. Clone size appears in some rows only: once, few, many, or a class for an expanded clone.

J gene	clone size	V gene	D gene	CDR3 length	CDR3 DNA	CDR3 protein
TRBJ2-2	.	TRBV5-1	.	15	TGCGCCAGCAGCAGACTCGGAGGGGGCACCGGGGAGCTGTTTTTT	CASSRLGGGTGELFF
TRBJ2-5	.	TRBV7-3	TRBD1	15	TGTGCCAGCAGCCCCAGATCGGGACAGCAAGAGACCCAGTACTTC	CASSPRSGQQETQYF
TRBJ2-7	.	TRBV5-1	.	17	TGCGCCAGCAGCTTGGGAATTCAGATACAGGGCACCTACGAGCAGTACTTC	CASSLGIQIQGTYEQYF
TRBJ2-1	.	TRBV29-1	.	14	TGCAGCGTTGAAGGACCACTCAGCCACAATGAGCAGTTCTTC	CSVEGPLSHNEQFF
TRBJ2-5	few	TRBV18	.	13	TGTGCCAGCTCACCACCGCCTGCGGAGACCCAGTACTTC	CASSPPPAETQYF
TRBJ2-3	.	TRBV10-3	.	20	TGTGCCATCAGTGAGTCCACTATATTAAACGACCGCTCGTCGACAGATACGCAGTATTTT	CAISESTILNDRSSTDTQYF
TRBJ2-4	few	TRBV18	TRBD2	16	TGTGCCAGCTCACCACCGGGACTAGCGGGCAAAAACATTCAGTACTTC	CASSPPGLAGKNIQYF
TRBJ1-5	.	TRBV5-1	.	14	TGCGCCAGCAGCTGCAGTGGATCTGGACAGCCCCAGCATTTT	CASSCSGSGQPQHF
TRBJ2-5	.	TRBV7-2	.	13	TGTGCCAGCAGAAGCCGGGACGGTGAGACCCAGTACTTC	CASRSRDGETQYF
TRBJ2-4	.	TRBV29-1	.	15	TGCAGCGTTGGATTGATCTCGGGCAGGGCCGTCGTTCAGTACTTC	CSVGLISGRAVVQYF
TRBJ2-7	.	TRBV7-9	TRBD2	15	TGTGCCAGCAGCTTAACTAGCGGGGGGACCTACGAGCAGTACTTC	CASSLTSGGTYEQYF
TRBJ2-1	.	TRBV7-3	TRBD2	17	TGTGCCAGCAGCTTAGCGTCTGGGCGGGGGGGTTACAATGAGCAGTTCTTC	CASSLASGRGGYNEQFF
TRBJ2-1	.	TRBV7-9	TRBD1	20	TGTGCCAGCAGCATGCACAGGGGGGCACTACTAGTTAGAGTCTACAATGAGCAGTTCTTC	CASSMHRGALLVRVYNEQFF